This TCR beta chain derives from a study of blood T cell repertoires in COVID-19 (dated by TCRdb to about 2020). Notes on the research overall: Samples from collaborators originated in the United States, Italy and Spain and spanned both the acute and convalescent phases of COVID-19. The material from the prospective study consisted of cDNA or gDNA derived from T cells, B-cell-depleted T cells, or PBMCs. Deeply sampled blood TCRbeta repertoires from subjects exposed to, actively infected with, or recovered from COVID-19 were included in the dataset. A freely available public database, intended as a resource for researchers studying the immune response to SARS-CoV-2, is where the repertoires were released. Samples were obtained from the ongoing ImmuneRACE study (first 160 participants) and from over 1,000 subjects provided by 6 global collaborators. Sample metadata almost always included a de-identified subject ID, COVID-19 status, age in years and sex. HLA class I and class II types, where available, came from metadata supplied by the sample provider rather than from assay-based typing. General conclusions and limits of the study: Clinical and demographic metadata were provided uncurated, with the amount varying by source and participant.

Including the terminal cysteine and phenylalanine, the CDR3 comprises 14 residues. The only DNA kept is the CDR3, 42 bases in frame from the first base. The germline V gene gives CDR1 as SGHVS and CDR2 as FQNEAQ. Compared with germline, V lacks 4 bases and J lacks 9 bases; bases without a gene match: 8. The immunoSEQ Assay, a bias-controlled multiplex PCR, was used to amplify TCRbeta CDR3 regions from genomic DNA. Processing in the source paper ran as follows. Within the assay, amplification of reference gene primers was used to estimate how many nucleated cells each sample contained. To quantify the absolute abundance of each unique TCRbeta CDR3 rearrangement, sequence reads were collapsed and filtered. For each sample, productive Simpson clonality was calculated as the square root of Simpson's diversity index over productive rearrangements. The source is immuneACCESS, and TCRdb retained only in-frame sequences with V and J called. Part of the clones is not carried over; for the studies checked, unresolved V genes explain less than half of this, and the remainder is unexplained. V and J calls plus clone size are reproduced from that table; the DNA served to infer D and trimming. Here the sample has over 120,000 clones; roughly 89% occur a single time. The top ten clonotypes cover around 1.6% of the sample.

This clone was detected once. It lacks a known antigen. Per-base qualities were not stored, and no clone one base away is much larger. Collaborating institutions collected whole blood in K2EDTA tubes following their own protocols. Collaborator samples were shipped for TCRbeta analysis as frozen whole blood, isolated PBMCs, or DNA extracted from either sample type. The chain employs TRBV7-8 and TRBJ1-2; 10 of the junction bases match TRBD1. This sequence originates from a human donor in a cohort sampled during active COVID-19. Source material: peripheral blood. The CDR3 is CASSSPGQGRSYTF. In nucleotide form, the sequence is TGTGCCAGCAGCTCACCGGGACAGGGGAGGAGCTACACCTTC.